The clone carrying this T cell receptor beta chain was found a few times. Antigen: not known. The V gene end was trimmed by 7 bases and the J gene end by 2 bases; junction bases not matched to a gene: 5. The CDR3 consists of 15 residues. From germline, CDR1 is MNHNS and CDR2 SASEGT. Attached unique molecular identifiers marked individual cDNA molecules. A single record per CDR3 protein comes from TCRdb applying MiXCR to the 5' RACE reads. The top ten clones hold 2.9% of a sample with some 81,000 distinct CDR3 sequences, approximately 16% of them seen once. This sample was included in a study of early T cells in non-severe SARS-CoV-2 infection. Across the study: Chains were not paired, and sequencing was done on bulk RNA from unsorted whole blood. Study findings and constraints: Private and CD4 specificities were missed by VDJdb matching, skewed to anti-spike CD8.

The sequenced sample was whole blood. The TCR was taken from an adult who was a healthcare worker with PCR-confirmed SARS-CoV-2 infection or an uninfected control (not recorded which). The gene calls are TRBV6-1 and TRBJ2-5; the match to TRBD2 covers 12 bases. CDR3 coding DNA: TGTGCCAGCAAGAGACTAGCGGGAGTACAAGAGACCCAGTACTTC. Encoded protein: CASKRLAGVQETQYF.